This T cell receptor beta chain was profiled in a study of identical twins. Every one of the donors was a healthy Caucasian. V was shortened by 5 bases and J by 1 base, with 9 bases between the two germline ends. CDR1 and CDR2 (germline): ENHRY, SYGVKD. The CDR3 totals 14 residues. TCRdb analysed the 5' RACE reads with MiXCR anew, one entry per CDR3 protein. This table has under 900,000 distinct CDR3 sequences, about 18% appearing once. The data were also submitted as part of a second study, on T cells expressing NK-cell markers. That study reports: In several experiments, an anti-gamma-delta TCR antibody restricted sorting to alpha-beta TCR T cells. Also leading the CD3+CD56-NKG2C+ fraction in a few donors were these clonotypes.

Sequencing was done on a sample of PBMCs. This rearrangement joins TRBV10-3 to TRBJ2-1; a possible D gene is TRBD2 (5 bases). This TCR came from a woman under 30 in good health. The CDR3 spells CAISRERSYNEQFF. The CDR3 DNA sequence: TGTGCCATCAGTAGGGAGAGGTCCTACAATGAGCAGTTCTTC.